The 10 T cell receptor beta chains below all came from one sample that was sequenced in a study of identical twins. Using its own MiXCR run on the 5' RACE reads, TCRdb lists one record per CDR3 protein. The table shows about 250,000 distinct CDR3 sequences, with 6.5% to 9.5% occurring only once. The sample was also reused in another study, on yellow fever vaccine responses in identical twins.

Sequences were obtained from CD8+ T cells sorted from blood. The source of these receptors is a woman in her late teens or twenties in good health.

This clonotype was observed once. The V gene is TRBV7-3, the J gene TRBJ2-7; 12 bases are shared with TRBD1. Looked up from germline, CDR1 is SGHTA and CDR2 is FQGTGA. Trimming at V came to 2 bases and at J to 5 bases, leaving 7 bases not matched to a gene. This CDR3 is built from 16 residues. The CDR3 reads CASSLGMGTGGHEQYF. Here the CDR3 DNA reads TGTGCCAGCAGCTTAGGTATGGGGACAGGGGGCCACGAGCAGTACTTC.

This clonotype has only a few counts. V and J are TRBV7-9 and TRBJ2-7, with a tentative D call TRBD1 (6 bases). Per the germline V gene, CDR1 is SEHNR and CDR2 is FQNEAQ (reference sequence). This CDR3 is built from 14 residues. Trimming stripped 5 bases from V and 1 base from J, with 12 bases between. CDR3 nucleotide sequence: TGTGCCAGCAGCCCCTGGACAGAGTCCTACGAGCAGTACTTC. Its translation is CASSPWTESYEQYF.

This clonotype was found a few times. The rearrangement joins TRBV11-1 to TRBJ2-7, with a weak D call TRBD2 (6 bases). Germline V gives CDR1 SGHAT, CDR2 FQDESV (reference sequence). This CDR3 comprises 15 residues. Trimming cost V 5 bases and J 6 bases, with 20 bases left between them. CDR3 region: CASSPGLLGGSEQYF. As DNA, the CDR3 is TGTGCCAGCAGCCCCGGATTATTGGGGGGAAGCGAGCAGTACTTC.

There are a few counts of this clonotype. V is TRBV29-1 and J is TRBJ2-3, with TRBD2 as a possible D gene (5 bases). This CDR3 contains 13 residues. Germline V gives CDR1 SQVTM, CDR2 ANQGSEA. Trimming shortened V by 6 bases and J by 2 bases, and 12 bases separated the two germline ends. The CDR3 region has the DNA TGCAGCGTAGGACTGCAAAACACAGATACGCAGTATTTT. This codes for CSVGLQNTDTQYF.

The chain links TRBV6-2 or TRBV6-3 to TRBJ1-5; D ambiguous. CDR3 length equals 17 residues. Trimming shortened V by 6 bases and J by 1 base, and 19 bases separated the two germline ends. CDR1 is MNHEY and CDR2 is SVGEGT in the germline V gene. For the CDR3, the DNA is TGTGCCAGCAGACACCAGACGGGGTATGGGAGCAATCAGCCCCAGCATTTT. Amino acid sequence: CASRHQTGYGSNQPQHF.

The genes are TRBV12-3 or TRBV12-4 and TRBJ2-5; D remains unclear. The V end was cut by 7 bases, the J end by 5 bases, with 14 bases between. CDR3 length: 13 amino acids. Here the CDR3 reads CASKPGLGETQYF. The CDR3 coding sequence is TGTGCCAGCAAGCCGGGCCTAGGGGAGACCCAGTACTTC.

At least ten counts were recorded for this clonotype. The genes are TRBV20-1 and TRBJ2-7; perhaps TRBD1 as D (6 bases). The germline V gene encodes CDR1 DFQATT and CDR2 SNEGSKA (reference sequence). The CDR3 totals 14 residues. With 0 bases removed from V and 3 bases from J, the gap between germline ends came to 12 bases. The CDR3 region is CSARDLDRNYEQYF. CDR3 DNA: TGCAGTGCTAGAGACCTCGACAGGAACTACGAGCAGTACTTC.

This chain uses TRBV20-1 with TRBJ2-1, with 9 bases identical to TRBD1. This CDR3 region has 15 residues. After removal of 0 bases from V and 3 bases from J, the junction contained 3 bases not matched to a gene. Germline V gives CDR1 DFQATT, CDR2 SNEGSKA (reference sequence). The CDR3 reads CSARDGQGFYNEQFF. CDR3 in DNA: TGCAGTGCTAGAGATGGACAGGGGTTCTACAATGAGCAGTTCTTC.

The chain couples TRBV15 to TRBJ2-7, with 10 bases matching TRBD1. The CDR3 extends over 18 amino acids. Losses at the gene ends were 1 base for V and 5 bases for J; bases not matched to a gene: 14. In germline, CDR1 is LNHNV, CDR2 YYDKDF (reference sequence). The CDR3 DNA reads TGTGCCACCAGCAGAGGAGGTTTCGGGACAGGGGTGGGCGACGAGCAGTACTTC. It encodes CATSRGGFGTGVGDEQYF. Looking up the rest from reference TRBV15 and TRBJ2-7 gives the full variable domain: DAMVIQNPRYQVTQFGKPVTLSCSQTLNHNVMYWYQQKSSQAPKLLFHYYDKDFNNEADTPDNFQSRRPNTSFCFLDIRSPGLGDTAMYLCATSRGGFGTGVGDEQYFGPGTRLTVT.

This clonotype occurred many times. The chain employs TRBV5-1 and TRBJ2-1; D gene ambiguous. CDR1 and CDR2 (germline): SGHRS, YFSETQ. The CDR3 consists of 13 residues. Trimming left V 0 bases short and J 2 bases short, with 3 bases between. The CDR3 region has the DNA TGCGCCAGCAGCTTGGTCCCCTACAATGAGCAGTTCTTC. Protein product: CASSLVPYNEQFF. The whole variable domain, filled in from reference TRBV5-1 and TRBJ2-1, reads KAGVTQTPRYLIKTRGQQVTLSCSPISGHRSVSWYQQTPGQGLQFLFEYFSETQRNKGNFPGRFSGRQFSNSRSEMNVSTLELGDSALYLCASSLVPYNEQFFGPGTRLTVL.